This TCR beta chain is drawn from a study of blood T cell repertoires in COVID-19. Germline V gene lookup returns CDR1 LGHDT and CDR2 YNNKEL (reference sequence). The CDR3 sequence is 12 residues long. V lost 6 bases and J lost 4, with 9 bases in between. Sequenced by immunoSEQ multiplex PCR; TCRdb stores in-frame clones only, minus some. In the table there are fewer than 500,000 clones, more than 75% of which are singletons. The rearrangement links TRBV3-1 (or the pseudogene TRBV3-2) to TRBJ1-1, with D perhaps TRBD1 (5 bases). The TCR sequence derives from a human donor with acute or convalescent COVID-19. The donor label of this sample is uncertain. Sequenced sample: peripheral blood. The CDR3 region is CASRGPGTEAFF. CDR3 DNA: TGTGCCAGCAGGGGGCCGGGCACTGAAGCTTTCTTT.